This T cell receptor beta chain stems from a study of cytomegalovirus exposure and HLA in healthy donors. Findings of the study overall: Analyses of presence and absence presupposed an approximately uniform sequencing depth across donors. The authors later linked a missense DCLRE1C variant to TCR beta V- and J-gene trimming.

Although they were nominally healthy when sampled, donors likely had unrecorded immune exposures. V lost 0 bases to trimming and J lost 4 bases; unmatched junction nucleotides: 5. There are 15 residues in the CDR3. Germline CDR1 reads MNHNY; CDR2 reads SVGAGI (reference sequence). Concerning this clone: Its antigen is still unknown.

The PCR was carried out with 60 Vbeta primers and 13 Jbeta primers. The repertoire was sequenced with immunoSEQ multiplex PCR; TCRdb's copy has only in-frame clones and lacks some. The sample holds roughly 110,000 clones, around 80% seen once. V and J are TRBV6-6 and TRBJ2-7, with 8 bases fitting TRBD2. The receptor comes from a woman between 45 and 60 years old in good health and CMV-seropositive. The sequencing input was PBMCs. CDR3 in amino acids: CASSYSSSGAYEQYF. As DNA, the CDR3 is TGTGCCAGCAGTTACTCTAGTAGCGGGGCTTACGAGCAGTACTTC.